One sample yielded the 20 T cell receptor beta chains listed below, sequenced in a study of siplizumab effects on memory and regulatory T cells. Some clones are missing from TCRdb's copy, which holds only in-frame ones; the method was immunoSEQ multiplex PCR. This table holds tens of thousands of clones, around 93% found once. Sequences were obtained from CD8+ T cells sorted from blood. The receptors here all came from a human donor in good health.

The chain has TRBV10-1 and TRBJ2-3, with 10 bases that match TRBD2. With V trimmed by 3 bases and J by 0 bases, 6 bases remained unmatched. The CDR3 has 17 residues. CDR1 WNHNN and CDR2 SYGVQD come from the germline V gene (reference sequence). The CDR3 DNA sequence: TGCGCCAGCAGTGAAGGGCTAGCGGGGGAAAGCACAGATACGCAGTATTTT. It encodes CASSEGLAGESTDTQYF.

CDR3 sequence: CASSITSGGSSPLHF. The CDR3 nucleotides are TGTGCCAGTAGTATTACCTCAGGGGGGTCTTCACCCCTCCACTTT. The chain carries TRBV19 and TRBJ1-6, with TRBD1 matching 7 bases. The V segment lost 3 bases and the J segment 9 bases; nucleotides outside the gene matches: 8. Germline assignment: CDR1 LNHDA and CDR2 SQIVND (reference sequence). The CDR3 spans 15 residues.

By its share, this clone is medium-sized. The chain joins TRBV27 to TRBJ1-6; no firm D call. Germline CDR1 and CDR2: MNHEY and SMNVEV (reference sequence). The V end lost 8 bases, the J end lost 6 bases, and 11 bases lay between the germline ends. The CDR3 is 13 amino acids. In DNA form, the CDR3 reads TGTGCCAGCCTGGACGACGGTAATTCACCCCTCCACTTT. This codes for CASLDDGNSPLHF.

The chain has TRBV5-4 and TRBJ2-1; 13 nucleotides align to TRBD2. Germline CDR1 SGHNT, CDR2 YYREEE (reference sequence). The V segment lost 6 bases and the J segment 5 bases; nucleotides outside the gene matches: 2. This CDR3 has 14 residues. The CDR3 reads CASTGTSGNNEQFF. DNA of the CDR3: TGTGCCAGCACCGGGACTAGCGGGAACAATGAGCAGTTCTTC. The variable domain in full, completed from reference TRBV5-4 and TRBJ2-1, reads ETGVTQSPTHLIKTRGQQVTLRCSSQSGHNTVSWYQQALGQGPQFIFQYYREEENGRGNFPPRFSGLQFPNYSSELNVNALELDDSALYLCASTGTSGNNEQFFGPGTRLTVL.

This rearrangement joins TRBV27 to TRBJ2-7; D is unresolved. This CDR3 is built from 15 residues. Trimming took off 0 bases at V and 5 bases at J, with 14 bases between the two ends. Looked up from germline, CDR1 is MNHEY and CDR2 is SMNVEV (reference sequence). CDR3 in amino acids: CASSLSPRVTHEQYF. The DNA of the CDR3 is TGTGCCAGCAGTTTATCGCCCCGGGTTACCCACGAGCAGTACTTC.

This chain connects TRBV11-1 to TRBJ1-1; D is unclear. Germline CDR1 reads SGHAT; CDR2 reads FQDESV (reference sequence). CDR3 length: 15 residues. Trimming removed 2 bases at V and 7 bases at J, with 17 bases between. CDR3 protein: CASSLSPQLGFEAFF. The DNA for the CDR3 is TGTGCCAGCAGCTTAAGCCCGCAGTTGGGCTTTGAAGCTTTCTTT.

The chain links TRBV5-1 to TRBJ2-3; maybe TRBD2 (5 bases). Germline lookup yields CDR1 SGHRS and CDR2 YFSETQ. The length of the CDR3 is 15 residues. Deletions cut 0 bases from V and 0 bases from J, with 8 bases between. The CDR3 region has the DNA TGCGCCAGCAGCTTGGGGGAGACTAGCACAGATACGCAGTATTTT. This translates into CASSLGETSTDTQYF.

The rearrangement joins TRBV4-1 to TRBJ1-5, with D possibly being TRBD1 (6 bases). The germline V gene encodes CDR1 MGHRA and CDR2 YSYEKL. The CDR3 length is 15 residues. V lost 4 bases and J lost 4, with 14 bases in between. This chain's CDR3 is CASSLIRDTNQPQHF. The CDR3 nucleotides are TGCGCCAGCAGCCTTATCCGGGACACTAATCAGCCCCAGCATTTT.

V usage is TRBV7-9 and J usage is TRBJ1-1; D may be TRBD1 (5 bases). The CDR3 runs to 10 residues. The germline V gene encodes CDR1 SEHNR and CDR2 FQNEAQ (reference sequence). The ends were cut back, 8 bases at V and 5 bases at J, with 6 bases in the middle. The CDR3 DNA reads TGTGCCAGCGGGGGGACTGAAGCTTTCTTT. Its translation: CASGGTEAFF.

The CDR3 protein is CASSVGTGSSYEQYF. Here the CDR3 DNA reads TGTGCCAGCAGCGTCGGGACAGGGAGCTCCTACGAGCAGTACTTC. The V and J genes are TRBV9 and TRBJ2-7; 9 bases line up with TRBD1. The CDR3 contains 15 residues. The germline CDR1 and CDR2 sequences are SGDLS and YYNGEE. Losses at the gene ends were 2 bases for V and 0 bases for J; bases not matched to a gene: 3. Looking up the rest from reference TRBV9 and TRBJ2-7 gives the full variable domain: DSGVTQTPKHLITATGQRVTLRCSPRSGDLSVYWYQQSLDQGLQFLIQYYNGEERAKGNILERFSAQQFPDLHSELNLSSLELGDSALYFCASSVGTGSSYEQYFGPGTRLTVT.

CDR3 in DNA: TGTGCCAGTATCCCATCGACAGGGAGCTATTCACCCCTCCACTTT. This encodes CASIPSTGSYSPLHF. The chain couples TRBV19 to TRBJ1-6, with 7 nucleotides matching TRBD1. The CDR3 consists of 15 residues. The J segment lost 8 bases and the V segment lost 7 bases, leaving 11 bases of the junction unmatched. Germline V CDR1 and CDR2: LNHDA, SQIVND (reference sequence).

This chain connects TRBV19 to TRBJ1-1, with 9 bases matching TRBD1. There are 12 residues in the CDR3. Germline CDR1 reads LNHDA; CDR2 reads SQIVND (reference sequence). The V segment lost 8 bases and the J segment 5 bases; nucleotides outside the gene matches: 3. The CDR3, as DNA: TGTGCCAGTGCGACAGGGGGGACTGAAGCTTTCTTT. It codes for CASATGGTEAFF.

This chain uses TRBV11-2 with TRBJ2-2; D possibly uses TRBD1 or TRBD2 (5 bases each). The CDR3 runs 14 residues. Germline lookup yields CDR1 SGHAT and CDR2 FQNNGV. V gave up 5 bases and J gave up 5 bases, with 12 bases separating them. The DNA for the CDR3 is TGTGCCAGCAGCCGCCCGAGGGGTACCGGGGAGCTGTTTTTT. Amino acids: CASSRPRGTGELFF. Using reference TRBV11-2 and TRBJ2-2 for the parts outside the CDR3, the full variable domain is EAGVAQSPRYKIIEKRQSVAFWCNPISGHATLYWYQQILGQGPKLLIQFQNNGVVDDSQLPKDRFSAERLKGVDSTLKIQPAKLEDSAVYLCASSRPRGTGELFFGEGSRLTVL.

The chain joins TRBV19 to TRBJ2-3; D gene ambiguous. This CDR3 comprises 13 residues. CDR1 LNHDA and CDR2 SQIVND come from the germline V gene (reference sequence). With 2 bases removed from V and 2 bases from J, the gap between germline ends came to 5 bases. As DNA, the CDR3 is TGTGCCAGTAGTATACTTGTCACAGATACGCAGTATTTT. Translation gives CASSILVTDTQYF.

In this sample, this clone turned up once. This chain links TRBV15 with TRBJ1-1; D may be TRBD1 (6 bases). V lost 1 base and J lost 1, with 10 bases in between. Per germline, CDR1 LNHNV and CDR2 YYDKDF (reference sequence). The CDR3 is 15 amino acids. The CDR3 spells CATSRAGQSNTEAFF. The CDR3 coding sequence is TGTGCCACCAGCAGAGCTGGACAGTCGAACACTGAAGCTTTCTTT.

The J gene is TRBJ1-6, the V gene TRBV25-1; TRBD1 matches at 7 bases. The CDR3 totals 14 residues. Looked up from germline, CDR1 is MGHDK and CDR2 is SYGVNS. The V and J ends lost 5 bases and 5 bases, in that order; junction bases with no gene match: 3. The CDR3 DNA is TGTGCCAGCAGTTGGACAGGAGATAATTCACCCCTCCACTTT. This gives the protein CASSWTGDNSPLHF.

This chain uses TRBV13 with TRBJ2-3; 11 positions match TRBD2. J was trimmed by 3 bases and V by 5 bases; bases with no gene match: 7. Per germline, CDR1 PRHDT and CDR2 FYEKMQ (reference sequence). The CDR3 runs 16 residues. The CDR3 DNA sequence: TGTGCCAGCAGCCAGCCTAGCGGGGGGCTAACAGATACGCAGTATTTT. This codes for CASSQPSGGLTDTQYF.

This rearrangement joins TRBV6-4 to TRBJ2-5; 10 bases fit TRBD2. After removal of 0 bases from V and 1 base from J, the junction contained 2 bases not matched to a gene. CDR3 length: 16 amino acids. From germline, CDR1 is MRHNA and CDR2 SNTAGT. The DNA of the CDR3 is TGTGCCAGCAGTGACTCGGCTAGCGGGGGCCAAGAGACCCAGTACTTC. As protein: CASSDSASGGQETQYF.

The rearrangement uses TRBV21-1 and TRBJ1-1. TRBV21-1 is a pseudogene. The CDR3 spans 15 residues. CDR3 DNA: TGTGCCAGCAGCAAAGGAGAAGCCCTAGGCACTGAAGCTTTCTTT. This sequence encodes CASSKGEALGTEAFF.

The genes are TRBV29-1 and TRBJ2-7; 9 nucleotides line up with TRBD1. V was pared by 5 bases and J by 0 bases, with 2 bases of the junction left unmatched. CDR3 length equals 13 residues. Germline V gene sequence: CDR1 SQVTM, CDR2 ANQGSEA. The CDR3 sequence is CSVRDRASYEQYF. The CDR3 DNA reads as TGCAGCGTTCGGGACAGGGCCTCCTACGAGCAGTACTTC.